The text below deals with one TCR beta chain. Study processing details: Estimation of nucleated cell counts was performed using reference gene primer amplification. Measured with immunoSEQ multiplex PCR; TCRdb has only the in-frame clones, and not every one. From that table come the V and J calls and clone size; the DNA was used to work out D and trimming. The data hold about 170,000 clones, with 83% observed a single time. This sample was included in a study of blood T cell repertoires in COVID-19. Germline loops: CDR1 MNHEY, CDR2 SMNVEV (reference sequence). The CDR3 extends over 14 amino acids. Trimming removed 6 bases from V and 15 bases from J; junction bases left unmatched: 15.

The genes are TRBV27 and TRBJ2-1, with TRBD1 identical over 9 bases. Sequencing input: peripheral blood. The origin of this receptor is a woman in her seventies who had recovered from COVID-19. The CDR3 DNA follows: TGTGCCAGCAGCCGGAGGCCCCTCACAGGGGGCTTGTTCTTC. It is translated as CASSRRPLTGGLFF.